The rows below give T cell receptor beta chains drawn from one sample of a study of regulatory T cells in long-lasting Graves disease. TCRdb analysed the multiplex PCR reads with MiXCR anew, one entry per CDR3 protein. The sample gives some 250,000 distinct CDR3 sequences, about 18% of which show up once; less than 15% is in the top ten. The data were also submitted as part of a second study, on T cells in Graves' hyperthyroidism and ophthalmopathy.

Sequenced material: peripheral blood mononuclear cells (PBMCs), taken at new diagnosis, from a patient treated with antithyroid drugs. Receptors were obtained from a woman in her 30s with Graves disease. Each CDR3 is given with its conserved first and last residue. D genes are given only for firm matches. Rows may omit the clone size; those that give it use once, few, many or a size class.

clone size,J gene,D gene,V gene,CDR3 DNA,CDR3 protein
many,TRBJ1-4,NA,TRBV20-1,TGCAGTGCCTTGGAACAGAATGAAAAACTGTTTTTT,CSALEQNEKLFF
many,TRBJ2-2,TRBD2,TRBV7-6,TGTGCCAGCAGCCCTAACCCGGGGGGGATCGGGGAGCTGTTTTTT,CASSPNPGGIGELFF
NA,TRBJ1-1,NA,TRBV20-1,TGCAGTGCTAGAGATATCGGACACCCAAGGACTGAAGCTTTCTTT,CSARDIGHPRTEAFF
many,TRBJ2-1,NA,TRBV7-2,TGTGCCAGCAGCGTGCGACAGGACGTTTACAATGAGCAGTTCTTC,CASSVRQDVYNEQFF
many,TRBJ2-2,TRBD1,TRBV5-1,TGCGCCAGCAGCACTGGGACAGGGATCGGCGGGGAGCTGTTTTTT,CASSTGTGIGGELFF
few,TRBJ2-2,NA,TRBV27,TGTGCCAGCAGAGGGAGAGCGGTGGTGTCCGGGGAGCTGTTTTTT,CASRGRAVVSGELFF
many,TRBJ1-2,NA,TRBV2,TGTGCCAGCAATACTCTAGGGCAGTCAGATGGCTACACCTTC,CASNTLGQSDGYTF
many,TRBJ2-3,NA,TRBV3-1,TGTGCCAGCAGCCCGTGGACGGACTTTAGCACAGATACGCAGTATTTT,CASSPWTDFSTDTQYF
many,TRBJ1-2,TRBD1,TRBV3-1,TGTGCCAGCAGCCATTGGACAGGGAACTATGGCTACACCTTC,CASSHWTGNYGYTF
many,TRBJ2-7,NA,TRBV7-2,TGTGCCAGCAGCTCAAGGGGGGCTGGTGTGTACGAGCAGTACTTC,CASSSRGAGVYEQYF